What follows are 23 T cell receptor beta chains derived from one specimen sequenced in a study of T cells in Graves' hyperthyroidism and ophthalmopathy. From RNA transcripts, TCR beta CDR3 regions were amplified. TCR CDR3 underwent first-round RT-PCR with the HTBI primer set. TCRdb fed the multiplex PCR reads into MiXCR, producing one record per CDR3 protein. Here the sample spans a few hundred thousand distinct CDR3 sequences, about 12% being singletons. The sequenced sample consisted of blood. The receptors originated from a young woman with Graves' hyperthyroidism.

This rearrangement joins TRBV7-9 to TRBJ1-4, with D possibly matching TRBD1 (6 bases). V lost 4 bases and J lost 0, with 15 bases in between. Germline V lookup: CDR1 SEHNR, CDR2 FQNEAQ (reference sequence). The CDR3 length is 17 residues. The CDR3 bases are TGTGCCAGCAGCTCCCGAAGACAGGCTGCAACTAATGAAAAACTGTTTTTT. It is translated as CASSSRRQAATNEKLFF.

This clonotype was detected ten times or more. In DNA, the CDR3 is TGCAGTGCTAGAGATAGAGGACAGGGAATTCAGCCCCAGCATTTT. The encoded protein is CSARDRGQGIQPQHF. The chain couples TRBV20-1 to TRBJ1-5, with TRBD1 matching 8 bases. This CDR3 comprises 15 residues. Germline assignment: CDR1 DFQATT and CDR2 SNEGSKA (reference sequence). V dropped 0 bases and J dropped 6; count of bases not matched to a gene: 7.

This clonotype appeared a few times. The chain employs TRBV4-3 and TRBJ2-2, with TRBD2 identical over 10 bases. From germline, CDR1 is LGHNA and CDR2 YSLEER. CDR3 length: 16 residues. Unmatched junction bases numbered 4, after V lost 2 bases and J lost 4 bases. CDR3 region: CASSQWIAGGTGELFF. The CDR3, as DNA: TGCGCCAGCAGCCAATGGATAGCGGGAGGCACCGGGGAGCTGTTTTTT.

This clonotype was recorded many times. This chain connects TRBV20-1 to TRBJ2-7; the D gene is possibly TRBD1 (5 bases). Germline CDR1 reads DFQATT; CDR2 reads SNEGSKA (reference sequence). The CDR3 contains 13 residues. V gave up 3 bases and J gave up 4 bases, with 13 bases separating them. CDR3 nucleotide sequence: TGCAGTGCTAGGTCCGACAGTGCGTACGAGCAGTACTTC. Amino acid sequence: CSARSDSAYEQYF.

This clonotype has a count of ten or more. The chain joins TRBV6-1 to TRBJ1-5, with D perhaps matching TRBD1 (5 bases). The germline V gene encodes CDR1 MNHNS and CDR2 SASEGT. V was shortened by 1 base and J by 10 bases, with 17 bases between the two germline ends. This CDR3 comprises 15 residues. The CDR3 sequence is CASSEGVGGAQPQHF. CDR3 DNA sequence: TGTGCCAGCAGTGAAGGGGTGGGCGGGGCGCAACCCCAGCATTTT.

This clonotype appeared many times. This chain joins TRBV20-1 and TRBJ1-1, with D unresolved. Trimming cost V 4 bases and J 4 bases, with 7 bases left between them. The length of the CDR3 is 11 residues. The germline gives CDR1 DFQATT, CDR2 SNEGSKA (reference sequence). The CDR3 here is CSANSGTEAFF. CDR3 nucleotide sequence: TGCAGTGCTAACAGCGGCACTGAAGCTTTCTTT.

This rearrangement joins TRBV6-5 to TRBJ2-7; D gene unclear. Germline lookup yields CDR1 MNHEY and CDR2 SVGAGI. CDR3 length equals 17 residues. V shed 2 bases and J shed 3 bases, with 20 bases lying between them. The CDR3 DNA sequence: TGTGCCAGCAGTTACCGCGAAGGAGACACGAACTACTACGAGCAGTACTTC. As protein: CASSYREGDTNYYEQYF.

The chain uses TRBV9 and TRBJ1-2; 8 bases are a match to TRBD1. CDR1 and CDR2 from the germline V gene are SGDLS and YYNGEE. Trimming removed 3 bases from V and 3 bases from J; junction bases left unmatched: 7. The CDR3 is made up of 15 amino acids. The CDR3 nucleotides are TGTGCCAGCAGCGGGCCGAGACAGGGGTACTATGGCTACACCTTC. This translates into CASSGPRQGYYGYTF. The full variable domain, completed using reference TRBV9 and TRBJ1-2, is DSGVTQTPKHLITATGQRVTLRCSPRSGDLSVYWYQQSLDQGLQFLIQYYNGEERAKGNILERFSAQQFPDLHSELNLSSLELGDSALYFCASSGPRQGYYGYTFGSGTRLTVV.

This clonotype was seen repeatedly, ten times or more. The chain carries TRBV6-1 and TRBJ2-5; 8 bases map to TRBD2. Germline CDR1 is MNHNS and CDR2 is SASEGT. Losses at the gene ends were 5 bases for V and 2 bases for J; bases not matched to a gene: 4. CDR3 length equals 14 residues. In DNA, the CDR3 is TGTGCCAGCAGTCCTAGCGGGCGTCAAGAGACCCAGTACTTC. Translating it yields CASSPSGRQETQYF.

This clonotype was seen only a few times. The rearrangement uses TRBV19 and TRBJ2-1, with a weak D call TRBD2 (5 bases). Trimming cost V 0 bases and J 3 bases, with 6 bases left between them. Germline V gene lookup returns CDR1 LNHDA and CDR2 SQIVND (reference sequence). This CDR3 has 14 amino acids. The CDR3 spells CASSIDAGYNEQFF. DNA of the CDR3: TGTGCCAGTAGTATAGATGCGGGCTACAATGAGCAGTTCTTC.

This clonotype was recorded many times. This sequence joins TRBV5-1 and TRBJ1-3; maybe TRBD1 (5 bases). V was clipped by 1 base and J by 0 bases, with 11 bases between them. Germline V gene sequence: CDR1 SGHRS, CDR2 YFSETQ. The CDR3 runs 16 residues. The CDR3 DNA is TGCGCCAGCAGCTTGATGGGGGAGATCTCTGGAAACACCATATATTTT. It yields the protein CASSLMGEISGNTIYF.

This clonotype was seen repeatedly, ten times or more. The rearrangement uses TRBV6-1 and TRBJ1-2, with D possibly being TRBD1 (6 bases). V lost 6 bases to trimming and J lost 0 bases, with 17 bases between them. This CDR3 is built from 16 residues. Germline V gives CDR1 MNHNS, CDR2 SASEGT. The CDR3 spells CASSPTGTSANYGYTF. For the CDR3, the DNA is TGTGCCAGCAGCCCAACAGGGACTTCAGCTAACTATGGCTACACCTTC.

This clonotype has at least ten counts. The chain has TRBV27 and TRBJ2-2; 12 bases match TRBD2. Per the germline V gene, CDR1 is MNHEY and CDR2 is SMNVEV (reference sequence). There are 17 residues in the CDR3. J was trimmed by 0 bases and V by 7 bases; bases with no gene match: 6. DNA of the CDR3: TGTGCCAGCACCCAGCTAGCGGGGGGGCCGAACACCGGGGAGCTGTTTTTT. Protein: CASTQLAGGPNTGELFF.

This clonotype has at least ten counts. The rearrangement joins TRBV5-1 to TRBJ2-7; 10 nucleotides align to TRBD2. The CDR3 contains 15 residues. V was clipped by 2 bases and J by 2 bases; unmatched bases: 4. CDR1 SGHRS and CDR2 YFSETQ come from the germline V gene. CDR3 amino acids: CASSLSSGGAYEQYF. The CDR3 DNA reads TGCGCCAGCAGCTTATCGAGCGGGGGGGCCTACGAGCAGTACTTC.

This clonotype was counted at least ten times. This chain connects TRBV20-1 to TRBJ1-3; 8 nucleotides line up with TRBD1. The CDR3 consists of 14 residues. V shed 3 bases and J 3 bases; nucleotides not matched to a gene: 4. CDR1 and CDR2 (germline): DFQATT, SNEGSKA (reference sequence). The CDR3 DNA follows: TGCAGTGCTAGGGAACAGGGGGATGGAAACACCATATATTTT. Residues: CSAREQGDGNTIYF.

This clonotype was picked up many times. The rearrangement links TRBV6-1 to TRBJ2-1; the D gene is possibly TRBD2 (5 bases). From germline, CDR1 is MNHNS and CDR2 SASEGT. V was clipped by 1 base and J by 7 bases, with 14 bases between them. The CDR3 runs 15 residues. CDR3 DNA sequence: TGTGCCAGCAGTGAAGGTCTTGGCGGGTCTAATGAGCAGTTCTTC. Amino acid sequence: CASSEGLGGSNEQFF.

The chain uses TRBV4-2 and TRBJ2-4; 10 nucleotides align to TRBD2. The CDR3 spans 17 residues. V was pared by 3 bases and J by 1 base, with 6 bases of the junction left unmatched. Germline assignment: CDR1 LGHNA and CDR2 YNFKEQ. CDR3 sequence (DNA): TGTGCCAGCAGCCAGATACTAGCGGGGTTGGCCAAAAACATTCAGTACTTC. Encoded protein: CASSQILAGLAKNIQYF.

This clonotype has a count of ten or more. The rearrangement joins TRBV12-3 or TRBV12-4 to TRBJ1-6; 9 bases match TRBD1. The CDR3 is 16 amino acids. V was pared by 6 bases and J by 2 bases, with 5 bases of the junction left unmatched. This chain's CDR3 is CASRPQGATYNSPLHF. The CDR3 DNA sequence: TGTGCCAGCAGACCACAGGGGGCAACCTATAATTCACCCCTCCACTTT.

CDR3 DNA sequence: TGTGCCAGCAGTGAAGCGACGGGAAGGAGGACAGTGGACAGCTCCTACGAGCAGTACTTC. It specifies CASSEATGRRTVDSSYEQYF. The rearrangement links TRBV6-1 to TRBJ2-7, with a possible D match to TRBD1 (6 bases). Germline assignment: CDR1 MNHNS and CDR2 SASEGT. V lost 0 bases and J lost 0, with 24 bases in between. The CDR3 sequence is 20 residues long.

In its sample, this clonotype was seen many times. This rearrangement joins TRBV24-1 to TRBJ1-2, with TRBD1 as a possible D gene (6 bases). The V gene's germline CDR1 is KGHDR and CDR2 SFDVKD. The CDR3 extends over 13 amino acids. V lost 7 bases and J lost 7, with 15 bases in between. The CDR3 sequence: CATRERRGTGYTF. The DNA for the CDR3 is TGTGCCACCAGAGAGAGAAGGGGGACTGGCTACACCTTC.

In this sample, this clonotype turned up a few times. The chain recombines TRBV20-1 with TRBJ2-1, with TRBD2 matching 9 bases. J was trimmed by 7 bases and V by 2 bases; bases with no gene match: 9. Germline loops: CDR1 DFQATT, CDR2 SNEGSKA (reference sequence). The CDR3 sequence is 15 residues long. The CDR3 protein is CSARPQVAGVNEQFF. The CDR3 DNA is TGCAGTGCTAGACCCCAGGTAGCGGGAGTAAATGAGCAGTTCTTC.

This chain connects TRBV4-3 to TRBJ2-1; D is unresolved. This CDR3 is built from 16 residues. The V and J ends lost 0 bases and 4 bases respectively, with 13 bases between them. Germline CDR1 LGHNA, CDR2 YSLEER. CDR3 residues: CASSQDLEWGYNEQFF. The DNA of the CDR3 is TGCGCCAGCAGCCAAGATCTGGAGTGGGGATACAATGAGCAGTTCTTC.

This clonotype was seen ten or more times. The genes are TRBV18 and TRBJ1-1, with TRBD1 matching 9 bases. The CDR3 is 16 amino acids. Losses at the gene ends were 1 base for V and 1 base for J; bases not matched to a gene: 4. Germline V gene data show CDR1 as KGHSH and CDR2 as LQKENI. The CDR3 DNA follows: TGTGCCAGCTCACCACTGGACAGGGGATGGAACACTGAAGCTTTCTTT. This translates into CASSPLDRGWNTEAFF.